This is a list of T cell receptor beta chains from one sample in a study of regulatory T cells in long-lasting Graves disease. TCRdb re-called the multiplex PCR reads with MiXCR, one entry per CDR3 protein. The sample lists roughly 520,000 distinct CDR3 sequences, around 11% occurring once. The data also belong to a second study, concerning T cells in Graves' hyperthyroidism and ophthalmopathy.

The input for sequencing was peripheral blood mononuclear cells (PBMCs), taken at new diagnosis, from a patient treated with antithyroid drugs. These receptors originate from a woman younger than 45 with Graves disease. Both conserved end residues are part of each CDR3. D genes are given only for firm matches. Clone size is given for some rows only: seen once, a few or many times, or a class if the clone is expanded.

j_gene,v_gene,abundance,d_gene,len,CDR3aa,CDR3nt
TRBJ1-6,TRBV19,many,NA,13,CASSNRNNSPLHF,TGTGCCAGTAGCAACAGAAATAATTCACCCCTCCACTTT
TRBJ2-7,TRBV3-1,many,NA,12,CASSQRNYEQYF,TGTGCCAGCAGCCAACGCAACTACGAGCAGTACTTC
TRBJ2-3,TRBV9,once,NA,13,CASSVGVLYTQYF,TGTGCCAGCAGCGTAGGAGTCCTATATACGCAGTATTTT
TRBJ2-5,TRBV7-9,many,TRBD2,15,CASSPLAGARETQYF,TGTGCCAGCAGCCCATTAGCGGGAGCCCGAGAGACCCAGTACTTC
TRBJ2-6,TRBV19,NA,TRBD1,16,CASSPRQGLWANVLTF,TGTGCCAGTAGTCCCAGACAGGGGCTCTGGGCCAACGTCCTGACTTTC
TRBJ2-3,TRBV3-1,many,NA,16,CASSQEGRVSTDTQYF,TGTGCCAGCAGCCAAGAGGGACGGGTTAGCACAGATACGCAGTATTTT
TRBJ2-7,TRBV20-1,NA,TRBD1,12,CSALLQGAEQYF,TGCAGTGCTCTACTACAGGGGGCTGAGCAGTACTTC
TRBJ1-1,TRBV6-4,few,NA,14,CASSETPGYPEAFF,TGTGCCAGCAGTGAGACCCCAGGTTATCCTGAAGCTTTCTTT
TRBJ2-7,TRBV4-1,NA,TRBD2,15,CASSRTGLASYEQYF,TGCGCCAGCAGCCGAACCGGACTAGCGTCCTACGAGCAGTACTTC
TRBJ1-3,TRBV3-1,many,NA,13,CASKRGSGNTIYF,TGTGCCAGCAAAAGGGGCAGTGGAAACACCATATATTTT
TRBJ2-7,TRBV27,many,TRBD2,14,CASSWDSGSYEQYF,TGTGCCAGCAGTTGGGATAGCGGGAGCTACGAGCAGTACTTC
TRBJ2-1,TRBV24-1,many,NA,11,CATGLNNEQFF,TGTGCCACCGGACTTAACAATGAGCAGTTCTTC
TRBJ2-7,TRBV11-2,many,TRBD1,14,CASSQQGPGFEQYF,TGTGCCAGCAGTCAACAGGGGCCGGGGTTTGAGCAGTACTTC
TRBJ2-1,TRBV29-1,many,NA,11,CSVEVSGEQFF,TGCAGCGTTGAGGTATCTGGGGAGCAGTTCTTC
TRBJ2-7,TRBV20-1,many,NA,14,CSARDNGGVYEQYF,TGCAGTGCTAGAGATAACGGGGGCGTCTACGAGCAGTACTTC
TRBJ2-7,TRBV19,many,TRBD1,13,CASSRGQHYEQYF,TGTGCCAGTAGTCGGGGACAGCACTACGAGCAGTACTTC
TRBJ2-2,TRBV12-3/TRBV12-4,few,NA,15,CASSLAQGGPGELFF,TGTGCCAGCAGTTTAGCGCAGGGGGGACCCGGGGAGCTGTTTTTT
TRBJ2-1,TRBV29-1,many,TRBD1,15,CSVRVWDRAGGEQFF,TGCAGCGTCCGCGTTTGGGACAGGGCGGGTGGTGAGCAGTTCTTC
TRBJ1-3,TRBV27,many,TRBD1,14,CASSRTGWGNTIYF,TGTGCCAGCAGTCGGACAGGGTGGGGAAACACCATATATTTT
TRBJ1-1,TRBV5-5,many,NA,13,CASSSRQVTEAFF,TGTGCCAGCAGCTCCCGACAGGTCACTGAAGCTTTCTTT
TRBJ2-7,TRBV7-2,many,NA,14,CASRQAGFSYEQYF,TGTGCCAGCAGACAAGCCGGGTTTTCCTACGAGCAGTACTTC
TRBJ1-5,TRBV27,many,TRBD1,15,CASSLWQGANQPQHF,TGTGCCAGCAGTTTATGGCAGGGGGCGAATCAGCCCCAGCATTTT
TRBJ2-2,TRBV7-9,many,NA,14,CASNGTPNTGELFF,TGTGCCAGCAACGGGACTCCGAACACCGGGGAGCTGTTTTTT
TRBJ1-5,TRBV6-2/TRBV6-3,NA,NA,17,CASRSHGSIISNQPQHF,TGTGCCAGCAGAAGCCATGGGTCGATAATTAGCAATCAGCCCCAGCATTTT
TRBJ2-1,TRBV20-1,NA,TRBD2,15,CSARDLLAGNNEQFF,TGCAGTGCTAGAGATTTACTAGCGGGAAACAATGAGCAGTTCTTC
TRBJ2-1,TRBV9,many,TRBD2,15,CASSVGEGVVDEQFF,TGTGCCAGCAGCGTAGGGGAGGGAGTCGTCGATGAGCAGTTCTTC
TRBJ1-1,TRBV12-3/TRBV12-4,many,NA,13,CASSRAKGPEAFF,TGTGCCAGCAGCCGGGCAAAGGGCCCTGAAGCTTTCTTT
TRBJ1-2,TRBV7-2,many,NA,13,CASSLERSYGYTF,TGTGCCAGCAGCTTAGAGAGGAGCTATGGCTACACCTTC
TRBJ1-2,TRBV28,NA,NA,13,CASSREGGSGYTF,TGTGCCAGCAGCCGGGAGGGGGGTAGTGGCTACACCTTC
TRBJ1-2,TRBV29-1,many,NA,16,CSVDQGREAGHHGYTF,TGCAGCGTTGATCAGGGAAGGGAGGCAGGGCATCATGGCTACACCTTC
TRBJ2-1,TRBV29-1,many,NA,13,CSVAGYAYNEQFF,TGCAGCGTTGCGGGGTATGCCTACAATGAGCAGTTCTTC
TRBJ2-1,TRBV10-3,many,NA,13,CAIKAGPGNEQFF,TGTGCCATCAAGGCGGGACCAGGGAATGAGCAGTTCTTC
TRBJ2-1,TRBV3-1,once,TRBD2,18,CATSQDLAGARTYNEQFF,TGTGCCACCAGCCAAGATCTAGCGGGAGCAAGGACTTACAATGAGCAGTTCTTC
TRBJ2-3,TRBV19,NA,NA,13,CASSIERRDTQYF,TGTGCCAGTAGTATCGAGCGGCGGGATACGCAGTATTTT
TRBJ2-5,TRBV29-1,many,TRBD1,13,CSVRPGQSRTQYF,TGCAGCGTTCGTCCGGGACAGTCGAGGACCCAGTACTTC
TRBJ1-1,TRBV28,many,NA,16,CASSLTKGPGNTEAFF,TGTGCCAGCAGTTTAACTAAAGGTCCCGGGAACACTGAAGCTTTCTTT
TRBJ2-7,TRBV19,few,TRBD2,18,CASSIIYGTSEIPYEQYF,TGTGCCAGTAGTATAATTTACGGGACTAGCGAGATTCCCTACGAGCAGTACTTC
TRBJ2-3,TRBV5-1,NA,NA,14,CASSLDDSTDTQYF,TGCGCCAGCAGCTTGGACGATAGCACAGATACGCAGTATTTT
TRBJ2-7,TRBV6-2/TRBV6-3,many,NA,13,CASSFWQTHEQYF,TGTGCCAGCAGTTTTTGGCAGACCCACGAGCAGTACTTC
TRBJ2-1,TRBV14,many,TRBD1,16,CASSQGGQGSYNEQFF,TGTGCCAGCAGCCAAGGGGGACAGGGCTCCTACAATGAGCAGTTCTTC
TRBJ1-2,TRBV5-6,many,TRBD1,16,CASSLRTGGYLNGYTF,TGTGCCAGCAGCTTGAGAACAGGGGGCTATCTTAATGGCTACACCTTC
TRBJ1-3,TRBV3-1,NA,NA,18,CASTTLGVPSASGNTIYF,TGTGCCAGCACCACCCTCGGGGTTCCCTCCGCGTCTGGAAACACCATATATTTT
TRBJ2-3,TRBV24-1,NA,NA,17,CATSDRRAGGTVDTQYF,TGTGCCACCAGTGATCGAAGGGCTGGGGGGACTGTAGATACGCAGTATTTT
TRBJ2-7,TRBV5-1,NA,TRBD2,13,CASRIAGGNEQYF,TGCGCCAGCAGGATAGCGGGGGGCAACGAGCAGTACTTC
TRBJ1-1,TRBV7-9,NA,NA,14,CASERGQLNTEAFF,TGTGCCAGCGAGAGAGGACAGCTGAACACTGAAGCTTTCTTT
TRBJ2-1,TRBV2,many,TRBD2,16,CASSVASGRTYNEQFF,TGTGCCAGCAGTGTGGCTAGCGGGAGGACCTACAATGAGCAGTTCTTC
TRBJ1-6,TRBV27,many,TRBD1,14,CASTPDRRNSPLHF,TGTGCCAGCACCCCGGACAGGCGTAATTCACCCCTCCACTTT